This TCR beta chain emerged from a study of T cells in localized non-small cell lung cancer. Regarding the study as a whole: In adjacent lung appeared a median 57 of the top 100 tumor clones. Among the tissues sampled, uninvolved adjacent lung had the highest T cell clonality, above tumor.

Profiling relied on immunoSEQ multiplex PCR, and the TCRdb table lists in-frame clones only, not all of them. Of around 16,000 clones detected, 75% to 90% appear once; the ten largest clones hold over 25%. This clone appeared once. Its specificity is not known. V lost 1 base and J lost 7, with 13 bases in between. Germline values: CDR1 SGHAT, CDR2 FQNNGV. The length of the CDR3 is 14 residues. Sequencing used peripheral blood, obtained before any cancer treatment. The chain recombines TRBV11-2 with TRBJ2-5; D unresolved. The sequence derives from a female donor at least 60 years old with stage III squamous cell lung carcinoma. The CDR3, as DNA: TGTGCCAGCAGCTTAGCGCCGGACGCAACGACCCAGTACTTC. It translates to CASSLAPDATTQYF.